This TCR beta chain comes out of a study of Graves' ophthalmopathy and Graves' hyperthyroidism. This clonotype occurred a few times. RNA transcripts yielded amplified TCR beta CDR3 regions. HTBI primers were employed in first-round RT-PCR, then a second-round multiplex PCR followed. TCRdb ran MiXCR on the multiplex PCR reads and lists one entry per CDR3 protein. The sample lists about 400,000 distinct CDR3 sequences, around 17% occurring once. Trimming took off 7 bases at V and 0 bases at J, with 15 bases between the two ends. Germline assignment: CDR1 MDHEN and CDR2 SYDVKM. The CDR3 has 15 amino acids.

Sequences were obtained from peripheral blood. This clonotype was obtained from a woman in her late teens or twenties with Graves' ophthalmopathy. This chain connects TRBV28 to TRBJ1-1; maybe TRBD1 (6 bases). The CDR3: CASTKSGGVNTEAFF. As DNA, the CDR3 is TGTGCCAGCACCAAATCGGGGGGCGTGAACACTGAAGCTTTCTTT. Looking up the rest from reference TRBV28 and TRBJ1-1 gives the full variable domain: DVKVTQSSRYLVKRTGEKVFLECVQDMDHENMFWYRQDPGLGLRLIYFSYDVKMKEKGDIPEGYSVSREKKERFSLILESASTNQTSMYLCASTKSGGVNTEAFFGQGTRLTVV.